Listed below are T cell receptor beta chains from one sample, sequenced in a study of T cells in Graves' hyperthyroidism and ophthalmopathy. TCRdb reprocessed the multiplex PCR reads with MiXCR, giving one entry per CDR3 protein. The sample includes approximately 520,000 distinct CDR3 sequences, around a quarter of them seen just once. The material sequenced was blood. The receptors shown here come from a woman between 25 and 40 years old with Graves' ophthalmopathy. Each CDR3 is given with its conserved first and last residue. The D gene is left open where the match is weak. The size field is filled for only some rows; it gives once, few, many or a size class.

cdr3_nt: TGTGCCAGCATGGACAGAAGTACCTCCTACGAGCAGTACTTC
cdr3_aa: CASMDRSTSYEQYF
d_call: .
clone_size: many
v_call: TRBV6-5
j_call: TRBJ2-7

cdr3_nt: TGTGCCAGTGCCCGACAGGGGGCTGAAGCTTTCTTT
cdr3_aa: CASARQGAEAFF
d_call: TRBD1
clone_size: .
v_call: TRBV19
j_call: TRBJ1-1

cdr3_nt: TGTGCCAGCAGTTACTCGAGCATGGGCATGGACTATGGCTACACCTTC
cdr3_aa: CASSYSSMGMDYGYTF
d_call: .
clone_size: many
v_call: TRBV6-5
j_call: TRBJ1-2

cdr3_nt: TGTGCCAGCGGACGGGGACTAGGATTCCAAGAGACCCAGTACTTC
cdr3_aa: CASGRGLGFQETQYF
d_call: TRBD2
clone_size: many
v_call: TRBV2
j_call: TRBJ2-5

cdr3_nt: TGTGCCAGCAGTCCCATGGGGGGCTCCCTGGAGACCCAGTACTTC
cdr3_aa: CASSPMGGSLETQYF
d_call: .
clone_size: many
v_call: TRBV27
j_call: TRBJ2-5

cdr3_nt: TGTGCCAGCAGCCATGATGGGCAGAACGATCAGCCCCAGCATTTT
cdr3_aa: CASSHDGQNDQPQHF
d_call: .
clone_size: many
v_call: TRBV6-1
j_call: TRBJ1-5

cdr3_nt: TGTGCCAGCAGATCCGGGTGGCCTAGCGGGAGTCAGGTGCCAGAGACCCAGTACTTC
cdr3_aa: CASRSGWPSGSQVPETQYF
d_call: TRBD2
clone_size: .
v_call: TRBV12-3/TRBV12-4
j_call: TRBJ2-5

cdr3_nt: TGCGCCAGCAGCTCCCGGACAGGAACTAACTATGGCTACACCTTC
cdr3_aa: CASSSRTGTNYGYTF
d_call: TRBD1
clone_size: few
v_call: TRBV5-1
j_call: TRBJ1-2

cdr3_nt: TGTGCCAGCAGCTTTTCTTCGACAGGGGGCTTAATAGCTTTCTTT
cdr3_aa: CASSFSSTGGLIAFF
d_call: TRBD1
clone_size: few
v_call: TRBV7-9
j_call: TRBJ1-1

cdr3_nt: TGTGCCAGCAGCTTAATGCGGACAGGGGATGGCTACACCTTC
cdr3_aa: CASSLMRTGDGYTF
d_call: TRBD1
clone_size: .
v_call: TRBV7-3
j_call: TRBJ1-2

cdr3_nt: TGTGCCAGCTCACCATTCGAGGGGTCGAGCACCGGGGAGCTGTTTTTT
cdr3_aa: CASSPFEGSSTGELFF
d_call: .
clone_size: few
v_call: TRBV18
j_call: TRBJ2-2

cdr3_nt: TGTGCCAGCAGTGGCGGAGGACTAGCGGCGAGAAACTACGAGCAGTACTTC
cdr3_aa: CASSGGGLAARNYEQYF
d_call: TRBD2
clone_size: few
v_call: TRBV12-3/TRBV12-4
j_call: TRBJ2-7

cdr3_nt: TGCGCCAGCAGCTGGGACAGGAGAGACGAGCAGTACTTC
cdr3_aa: CASSWDRRDEQYF
d_call: TRBD1
clone_size: .
v_call: TRBV5-1
j_call: TRBJ2-7

cdr3_nt: TGTGCCAGCAGTTACTCGGGGGGCGCGAACACTGAAGCTTTCTTT
cdr3_aa: CASSYSGGANTEAFF
d_call: .
clone_size: many
v_call: TRBV6-5
j_call: TRBJ1-1

cdr3_nt: TGTGCCAGCTCACCACAGCGACAGAACACTGAAGCTTTCTTT
cdr3_aa: CASSPQRQNTEAFF
d_call: .
clone_size: many
v_call: TRBV18
j_call: TRBJ1-1

cdr3_nt: TGTGCCAGCAGCTTAGATCCCGGCAGGGCTGAGACCCAGTACTTC
cdr3_aa: CASSLDPGRAETQYF
d_call: .
clone_size: few
v_call: TRBV11-2
j_call: TRBJ2-5

cdr3_nt: TGTGCCAGCAGTGACTGGCACGGAGCCTACGAGCAGTACTTC
cdr3_aa: CASSDWHGAYEQYF
d_call: .
clone_size: .
v_call: TRBV6-1
j_call: TRBJ2-7

cdr3_nt: TGTGCCTGGAGTGTACTACTCCGTGCCCACTCTGGAAACACCATATATTTT
cdr3_aa: CAWSVLLRAHSGNTIYF
d_call: .
clone_size: few
v_call: TRBV30
j_call: TRBJ1-3

cdr3_nt: TGTGCCAGCTCTCCCATCTCCGGGGGGAACACTGAAGCTTTCTTT
cdr3_aa: CASSPISGGNTEAFF
d_call: .
clone_size: .
v_call: TRBV18
j_call: TRBJ1-1

cdr3_nt: TGTGCCAGCAGCCAAGAAGTCATTGGCCAGGGCGAACGGGACACTGAAGCTTTCTTT
cdr3_aa: CASSQEVIGQGERDTEAFF
d_call: .
clone_size: few
v_call: TRBV4-2
j_call: TRBJ1-1

cdr3_nt: TGTGCCAGCAGACCCGAGCCAGGGGGCATGGAGCCCCAGCATTTT
cdr3_aa: CASRPEPGGMEPQHF
d_call: TRBD1
clone_size: .
v_call: TRBV5-4
j_call: TRBJ1-5

cdr3_nt: TGTGCCAGCAGTTACCCGCTGGCAGGATCCTATGGCTACACCTTC
cdr3_aa: CASSYPLAGSYGYTF
d_call: .
clone_size: many
v_call: TRBV6-5
j_call: TRBJ1-2

cdr3_nt: TGTGCCAGCAGTGATTACCAAGAGACCCAGTACTTC
cdr3_aa: CASSDYQETQYF
d_call: .
clone_size: many
v_call: TRBV2
j_call: TRBJ2-5

cdr3_nt: TGTGCCACCAGTGATTCATCCGACACCGGGGAGCTGTTTTTT
cdr3_aa: CATSDSSDTGELFF
d_call: .
clone_size: many
v_call: TRBV24-1
j_call: TRBJ2-2

cdr3_nt: TGTGCCAGCAGCTTTCGATGGGAGACCCAGTACTTC
cdr3_aa: CASSFRWETQYF
d_call: .
clone_size: .
v_call: TRBV7-8
j_call: TRBJ2-5

cdr3_nt: TGTGCCAGCAGTTCAGAAGGGGGGGTCACTGAAGCTTTCTTT
cdr3_aa: CASSSEGGVTEAFF
d_call: .
clone_size: few
v_call: TRBV12-3/TRBV12-4
j_call: TRBJ1-1

cdr3_nt: TGTGCCAGCAGCGGATATAGGTTAGGCTACACCTTC
cdr3_aa: CASSGYRLGYTF
d_call: .
clone_size: many
v_call: TRBV12-3/TRBV12-4
j_call: TRBJ1-2

cdr3_nt: TGTGCCAGCAGTGGACAGGGTTCGGCTGGCTACACCTTC
cdr3_aa: CASSGQGSAGYTF
d_call: TRBD1
clone_size: many
v_call: TRBV2
j_call: TRBJ1-2

cdr3_nt: TGTGCCAGCAGCCACTGGGTGTCGACAGACCATAACTATGGCTACACCTTC
cdr3_aa: CASSHWVSTDHNYGYTF
d_call: .
clone_size: .
v_call: TRBV11-1
j_call: TRBJ1-2

cdr3_nt: TGCGCCAGCAGCTTGCCCACGGGACGGGCTTTCTTT
cdr3_aa: CASSLPTGRAFF
d_call: .
clone_size: few
v_call: TRBV5-1
j_call: TRBJ1-1

cdr3_nt: TGTGCCAGCAGTTACTCGGGGTCGGGCCAGCAGTACTTC
cdr3_aa: CASSYSGSGQQYF
d_call: .
clone_size: many
v_call: TRBV6-5
j_call: TRBJ2-7

cdr3_nt: TGTGCCAGCAGTTACGGGGACGGCCTCCAAGAGACCCAGTACTTC
cdr3_aa: CASSYGDGLQETQYF
d_call: .
clone_size: many
v_call: TRBV6-5
j_call: TRBJ2-5

cdr3_nt: TGTGCCAGCAGTACGACAGGGTCAGGGAATCAGCCCCAGCATTTT
cdr3_aa: CASSTTGSGNQPQHF
d_call: TRBD1
clone_size: many
v_call: TRBV12-3/TRBV12-4
j_call: TRBJ1-5

cdr3_nt: TGCAGTGCTCTCCATATCTTCGGGACAGCCAGAAACTATGGCTACACCTTC
cdr3_aa: CSALHIFGTARNYGYTF
d_call: TRBD1
clone_size: many
v_call: TRBV20-1
j_call: TRBJ1-2

cdr3_nt: TGTGCCAGCAGTCTCCCCACCACAGGGGGCGTCTACAATCAGCCCCAGCATTTT
cdr3_aa: CASSLPTTGGVYNQPQHF
d_call: TRBD1
clone_size: .
v_call: TRBV6-2/TRBV6-3
j_call: TRBJ1-5

cdr3_nt: TGTGCCAGCAGTTACTCGACGGCAGGGGTCGGCTACACCTTC
cdr3_aa: CASSYSTAGVGYTF
d_call: .
clone_size: few
v_call: TRBV6-5
j_call: TRBJ1-2

cdr3_nt: TGTGCCATCAGCCAGGGGGGAGATGGCTACACCTTC
cdr3_aa: CAISQGGDGYTF
d_call: TRBD1
clone_size: many
v_call: TRBV10-3
j_call: TRBJ1-2

cdr3_nt: TGTGCCTGGAGGGAGAATGGCTACACCTTC
cdr3_aa: CAWRENGYTF
d_call: .
clone_size: .
v_call: TRBV30
j_call: TRBJ1-2

cdr3_nt: TGTGCCAGCGACGGACCGGGACAGGGTAAAGAGCAGTACTTC
cdr3_aa: CASDGPGQGKEQYF
d_call: TRBD1
clone_size: many
v_call: TRBV6-1
j_call: TRBJ2-7

cdr3_nt: TGTGCCAGCAGTGATTTATCACGAGGGACGGGGAAAAATGAAGCTTTCTTT
cdr3_aa: CASSDLSRGTGKNEAFF
d_call: .
clone_size: .
v_call: TRBV25-1
j_call: TRBJ1-1

cdr3_nt: TGCAGTGCTAAGACGGGACAGGGGGGAAAAGAGACCCAGTACTTC
cdr3_aa: CSAKTGQGGKETQYF
d_call: TRBD1
clone_size: many
v_call: TRBV20-1
j_call: TRBJ2-5

cdr3_nt: TGTGCCAGCAGTGGAGGATGGGGGAGGTACGAGCAGTACTTC
cdr3_aa: CASSGGWGRYEQYF
d_call: .
clone_size: many
v_call: TRBV6-1
j_call: TRBJ2-7

cdr3_nt: TGCGCCAGCAGCCCGCGGGGGACAGGGTCCGAGGAGACCCAGTACTTC
cdr3_aa: CASSPRGTGSEETQYF
d_call: TRBD1
clone_size: many
v_call: TRBV5-1
j_call: TRBJ2-5

cdr3_nt: TGCAGTGCTACGGGGGAAGAGACCCAGTACTTC
cdr3_aa: CSATGEETQYF
d_call: .
clone_size: many
v_call: TRBV20-1
j_call: TRBJ2-5

cdr3_nt: TGTGCCAGCAGGGCCCGGGGTTCGATTTCGATTTACGAGCAGTACTTC
cdr3_aa: CASRARGSISIYEQYF
d_call: .
clone_size: few
v_call: TRBV12-3/TRBV12-4
j_call: TRBJ2-7

cdr3_nt: TGTGCCAGCTTCCGGGACAGTTACGAGCAGTACTTC
cdr3_aa: CASFRDSYEQYF
d_call: TRBD1
clone_size: .
v_call: TRBV30
j_call: TRBJ2-7

cdr3_nt: TGTGCCAGCAGTGTTCGTAGAGCGGGTTCCTACGAGCAGTACTTC
cdr3_aa: CASSVRRAGSYEQYF
d_call: .
clone_size: few
v_call: TRBV6-1
j_call: TRBJ2-7

cdr3_nt: TGTGCCAGCAGCCGGAGGACTAGCGGTATCCAAGAGACCCAGTACTTC
cdr3_aa: CASSRRTSGIQETQYF
d_call: TRBD2
clone_size: many
v_call: TRBV7-2
j_call: TRBJ2-5

cdr3_nt: TGCAGTGCTAGAGTAATAGGGACCACTAATGAAAAACTGTTTTTT
cdr3_aa: CSARVIGTTNEKLFF
d_call: .
clone_size: .
v_call: TRBV20-1
j_call: TRBJ1-4

cdr3_nt: TGTGCCAGCAGTCCCCCGGGTGTTTTTCAGCCCCAGCATTTT
cdr3_aa: CASSPPGVFQPQHF
d_call: .
clone_size: many
v_call: TRBV28
j_call: TRBJ1-5

cdr3_nt: TGTGCCAGCAGCTTATACAGGGAGTCCCAGTCTTGGGGCTACACCTTC
cdr3_aa: CASSLYRESQSWGYTF
d_call: .
clone_size: many
v_call: TRBV7-8
j_call: TRBJ1-2

cdr3_nt: TGTGCCAGCAGCTTAGTGGGCAATCAGGGAGGGGCTTTCTTT
cdr3_aa: CASSLVGNQGGAFF
d_call: .
clone_size: .
v_call: TRBV11-2
j_call: TRBJ1-1

cdr3_nt: TGTGCCACCAGTGACCCTGGAAGGGCGGGAGGCTACACCTTC
cdr3_aa: CATSDPGRAGGYTF
d_call: .
clone_size: .
v_call: TRBV24-1
j_call: TRBJ1-2

cdr3_nt: TGTGCCAGCAGTTACGAGCCAGGGAGGTATGGCTACACCTTC
cdr3_aa: CASSYEPGRYGYTF
d_call: .
clone_size: .
v_call: TRBV12-3/TRBV12-4
j_call: TRBJ1-2